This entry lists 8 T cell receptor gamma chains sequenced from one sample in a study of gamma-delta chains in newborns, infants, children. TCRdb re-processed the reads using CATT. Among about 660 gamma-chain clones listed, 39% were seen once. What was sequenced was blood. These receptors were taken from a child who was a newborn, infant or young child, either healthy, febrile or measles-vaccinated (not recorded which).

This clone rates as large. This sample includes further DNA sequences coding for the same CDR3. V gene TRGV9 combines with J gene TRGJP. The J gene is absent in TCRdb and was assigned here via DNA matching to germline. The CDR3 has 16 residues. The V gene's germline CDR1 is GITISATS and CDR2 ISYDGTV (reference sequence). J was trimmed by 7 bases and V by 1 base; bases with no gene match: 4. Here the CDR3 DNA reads TGTGCCTTGTGGGAGGTTGGGGAGTTGGGCAAAAAAATCAAGGTATTT. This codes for CALWEVGELGKKIKVF.

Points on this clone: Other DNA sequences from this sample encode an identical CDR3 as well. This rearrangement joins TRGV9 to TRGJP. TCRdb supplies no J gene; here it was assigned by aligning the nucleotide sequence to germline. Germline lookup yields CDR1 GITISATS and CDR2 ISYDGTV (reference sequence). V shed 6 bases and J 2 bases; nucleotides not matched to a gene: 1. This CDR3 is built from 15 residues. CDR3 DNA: TGTGCCTTGTGGAGGCAAGAGTTGGGCAAAAAAATCAAGGTATTT. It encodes CALWRQELGKKIKVF.

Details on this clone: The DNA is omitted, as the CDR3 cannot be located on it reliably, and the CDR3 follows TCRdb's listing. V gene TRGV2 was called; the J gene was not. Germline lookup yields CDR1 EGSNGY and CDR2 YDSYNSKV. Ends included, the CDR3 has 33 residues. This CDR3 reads CATWDGPPTIIRNSLAVEQHLLSQVSIGRIQHF.

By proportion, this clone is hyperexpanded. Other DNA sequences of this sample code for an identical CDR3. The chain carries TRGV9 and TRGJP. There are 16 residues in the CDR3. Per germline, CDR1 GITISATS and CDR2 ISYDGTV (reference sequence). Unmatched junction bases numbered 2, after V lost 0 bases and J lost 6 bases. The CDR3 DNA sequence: TGTGCCTTGTGGGAGGTGCGAGAGTTGGGCAAAAAAATCAAGGTATTT. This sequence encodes CALWEVRELGKKIKVF.

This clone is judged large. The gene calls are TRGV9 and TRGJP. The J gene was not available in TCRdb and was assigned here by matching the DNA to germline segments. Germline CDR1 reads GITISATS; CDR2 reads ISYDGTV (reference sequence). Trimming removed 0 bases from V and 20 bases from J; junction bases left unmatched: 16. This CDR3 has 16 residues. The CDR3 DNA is TGTGCCTTGTGGGAGGTGCGCGAGTCTCCTAGGGAAATCAAGGTATTT. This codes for CALWEVRESPREIKVF.

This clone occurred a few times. For the CDR3, the DNA is TGTGCCTTGTGGGAGGCGAGATTGGGCAAAAAAATCAAGGTATTT. It encodes CALWEARLGKKIKVF. This chain joins TRGV9 and TRGJP. The J gene is not listed in TCRdb, so it was assigned here from a DNA match to germline. This CDR3 is built from 15 residues. Germline loops: CDR1 GITISATS, CDR2 ISYDGTV (reference sequence). The junction had 5 bases not matched to a gene; V was cut back by 2 bases and J by 10 bases.

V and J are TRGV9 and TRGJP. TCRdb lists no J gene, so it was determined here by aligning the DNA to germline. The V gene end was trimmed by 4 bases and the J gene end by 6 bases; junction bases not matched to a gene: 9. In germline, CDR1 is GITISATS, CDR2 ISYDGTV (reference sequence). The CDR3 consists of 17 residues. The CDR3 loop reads CALWESLLELGKKIKVF. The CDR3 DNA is TGTGCCTTGTGGGAATCTTTGTTAGAGTTGGGCAAAAAAATCAAGGTATTT.

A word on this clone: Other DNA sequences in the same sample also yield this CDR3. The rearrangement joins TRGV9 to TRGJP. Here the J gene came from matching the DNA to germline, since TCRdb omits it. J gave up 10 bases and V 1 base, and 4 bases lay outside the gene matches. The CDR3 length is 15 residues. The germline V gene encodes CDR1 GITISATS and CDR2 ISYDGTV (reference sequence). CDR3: CALWEVGLGKKIKVF. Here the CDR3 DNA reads TGTGCCTTGTGGGAGGTAGGTTTGGGCAAAAAAATCAAGGTATTT.